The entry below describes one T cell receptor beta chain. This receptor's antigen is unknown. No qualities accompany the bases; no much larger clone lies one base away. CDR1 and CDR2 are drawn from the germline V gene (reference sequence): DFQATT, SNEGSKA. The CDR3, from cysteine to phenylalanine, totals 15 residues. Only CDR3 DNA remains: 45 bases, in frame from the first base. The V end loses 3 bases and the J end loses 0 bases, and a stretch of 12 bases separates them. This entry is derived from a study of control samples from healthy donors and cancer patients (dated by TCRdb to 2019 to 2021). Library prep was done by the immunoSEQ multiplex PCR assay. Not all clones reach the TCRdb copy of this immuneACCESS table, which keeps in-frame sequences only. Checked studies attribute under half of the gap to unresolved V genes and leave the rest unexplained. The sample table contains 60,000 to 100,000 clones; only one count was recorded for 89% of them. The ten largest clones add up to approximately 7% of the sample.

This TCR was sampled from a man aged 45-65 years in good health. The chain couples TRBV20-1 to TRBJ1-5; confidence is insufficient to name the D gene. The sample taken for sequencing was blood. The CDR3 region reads CSASGNLYSNQPQHF. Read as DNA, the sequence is TGCAGTGCTAGTGGTAACCTTTATAGCAATCAGCCCCAGCATTTT.